Listed below are T cell receptor beta chains from one sample, sequenced in a study of T cell responses to AZD1222 COVID-19 vaccine. Sequenced by immunoSEQ multiplex PCR; TCRdb stores in-frame clones only, minus some. The repertoire holds tens of thousands of clones, with 75% to 95% as singletons. Source: peripheral blood, taken 28 days after the second AZD1222 dose. The receptors were sampled from an adult who received the AZD1222 COVID-19 vaccine. Both conserved end residues are part of each CDR3. The D gene is left open where the match is weak. Expanded clones are given a class, and other clones once, few, many or no size at all.

TRBJ1-6	-	TRBV6-1	-	TGTGCCAGCAGTGAAGACCCCGGGACCTATAATTCACCCCTCCACTTT	CASSEDPGTYNSPLHF
TRBJ2-5	-	TRBV5-6	-	TGTGCCAGCAGCTTGTTTCAGGGCCGGTACCAAGAGACCCAGTACTTC	CASSLFQGRYQETQYF
TRBJ2-3	-	TRBV18	-	TGTGCCAGCTCGATCTATTCAGATACGCAGTATTTT	CASSIYSDTQYF
TRBJ1-2	-	TRBV6-5	TRBD1	TGTGCCAGCAGAACCACAGGGGGCGGCCGAGGCTACACCTTC	CASRTTGGGRGYTF
TRBJ2-1	-	TRBV24-1	TRBD2	TGTGCCACCAGTGATTCTGGGGGCCCTAGCGGGGGTGAGCAGTTCTTC	CATSDSGGPSGGEQFF
TRBJ2-4	-	TRBV27	-	TGTGCCAGCAGTTTATACGGAGAAAACATTCAGTACTTC	CASSLYGENIQYF
TRBJ2-7	-	TRBV11-2	TRBD2	TGTGCCAGCAGCTTCGGCGGGGGGACCTACGAGCAGTACTTC	CASSFGGGTYEQYF
TRBJ2-1	-	TRBV3-1/TRBV3-2	-	TGTGCCAGCAGCCAAGGTTACCGGGGTGGGAAGTTCTTC	CASSQGYRGGKFF
TRBJ1-6	-	TRBV6-1	-	TGTGCCAGCAGTGAAGCTGTGGGAAACTCACCCCTCCACTTT	CASSEAVGNSPLHF
TRBJ1-2	-	TRBV30	-	TGTGCCTGGGAGATCGGGGGAGGTAGGGGCTACACCTTC	CAWEIGGGRGYTF
TRBJ1-1	-	TRBV11-2	-	TGTGCCAGCAGCTCCCAGCCCCCCTCGGGGGTGAACACTGAAGCTTTCTTT	CASSSQPPSGVNTEAFF
TRBJ2-7	-	TRBV19	TRBD2	TGTGCCAGTAGTATGAGCGGGGGGGCCTCCTACGAGCAGTACTTC	CASSMSGGASYEQYF
TRBJ2-1	-	TRBV11-2	-	TGTGCCAGCAGTGAGGGTGAGCAGTTCTTC	CASSEGEQFF
TRBJ2-5	-	TRBV7-9	TRBD2	TGTGCCAGCAGCTTAGGCGGGGGGTTCCAAGAGACCCAGTACTTC	CASSLGGGFQETQYF
TRBJ1-3	once	TRBV19	-	TGTGCCAGTAGTCCACAGGGTATCCCTGGAAACACCATATATTTT	CASSPQGIPGNTIYF
TRBJ1-1	-	TRBV18	TRBD1	TGTGCCAGCTCACCCGTCGACAGGGGACTGAACACTGAAGCTTTCTTT	CASSPVDRGLNTEAFF
TRBJ1-1	-	TRBV28	-	TGTGCCAGCAGTGCCGGGACGAAGAACACTGAAGCTTTCTTT	CASSAGTKNTEAFF
TRBJ2-2	-	TRBV29-1	-	TGCAGCGTTCGGACCCGGCTGAGCGGGGAGCTGTTTTTT	CSVRTRLSGELFF
TRBJ1-1	-	TRBV5-6	-	TGTGCCAGCAGCCCCTGGGACTCTAACCCAAAAGCTTTCTTT	CASSPWDSNPKAFF
TRBJ1-4	-	TRBV5-4	-	TGTGCCAGCAGCTTGGCCATCGGGGGGAATAATGAAAAACTGTTTTTT	CASSLAIGGNNEKLFF
TRBJ1-6	-	TRBV21-1	-	TGTGCCAGCAGCTTCCCCAGGGTAGCAGATTCACCCCTCCACTTT	CASSFPRVADSPLHF
TRBJ2-7	-	TRBV5-1	-	TGCGCCAGCAGCCCCCTGACGGGAAGCTCCTACGAGCAGTACTTC	CASSPLTGSSYEQYF
TRBJ2-3	once	TRBV18	TRBD2	TGTGCCAGCTCACCAATTAGCGGGGGGACAGATACGCAGTATTTT	CASSPISGGTDTQYF
TRBJ1-6	-	TRBV12-3/TRBV12-4	-	TGTGCCAGCGGGCCGGGACCTCGTTCACCCCTCCACTTT	CASGPGPRSPLHF